This TCR beta chain was recovered during a study of blood T cell repertoires in COVID-19. Clones were read by immunoSEQ multiplex PCR, and TCRdb kept only the in-frame ones, dropping some. This table has 200,000 to 250,000 clones, around four fifths appearing once. This CDR3 has 13 residues. Input material: peripheral blood. V usage is TRBV21-1 and J usage is TRBJ1-1. TRBV21-1 is marked as a pseudogene. This receptor was obtained from a woman aged 60 to 75 with active or convalescent COVID-19. The CDR3 DNA is TGTGCCAGCAGCCATCGTTTCGGTAATCGAGCTTTCTTT. This sequence encodes CASSHRFGNRAFF.